These 10 T cell receptor beta chains were sequenced from one sample in a study of blood T cell repertoires in COVID-19. This table comes from immunoSEQ multiplex PCR, and its TCRdb copy is limited to in-frame clones, with some not included. Among around 130,000 clones listed, about 87% were seen once. The sequenced material came from peripheral blood. All receptors derive from a human donor in a cohort sampled during active COVID-19.

This chain links TRBV30 with TRBJ2-7, with D possibly TRBD1 on 7 matching bases. The CDR3 runs 14 residues. Germline values: CDR1 GTSNPN, CDR2 SVGIG (reference sequence). The V end was cut by 1 base, the J end by 5 bases, with 15 bases between. The CDR3: CAWSGAGGWDEQYF. In DNA form, the CDR3 reads TGTGCCTGGAGTGGTGCAGGGGGGTGGGACGAGCAGTACTTC.

This clone was picked up a small number of times. The CDR3 here is CASSQGLGQAGGTEAFF. DNA of the CDR3: TGTGCCAGCAGCCAAGGGTTAGGTCAGGCAGGGGGCACTGAAGCTTTCTTT. The chain joins TRBV4-2 to TRBJ1-1, with 7 bases that match TRBD1. CDR3 length: 17 amino acids. The V segment lost 1 base and the J segment 4 bases; nucleotides outside the gene matches: 12. Per the germline V gene, CDR1 is LGHNA and CDR2 is YNFKEQ.

This chain links TRBV27 with TRBJ2-7, with D perhaps matching TRBD1 (5 bases). Germline loops: CDR1 MNHEY, CDR2 SMNVEV (reference sequence). The V and J ends lost 4 bases and 1 base respectively, with 11 bases between them. The CDR3 is 14 residues long. The CDR3 protein is CASSSTTASYEQYF. In nucleotides, the CDR3 is TGTGCCAGCAGTTCCACGACAGCTTCCTACGAGCAGTACTTC.

The rearrangement joins TRBV15 to TRBJ1-1; D is undetermined. V was trimmed by 2 bases and J by 0 bases, leaving 4 bases between them. In germline, CDR1 is LNHNV, CDR2 YYDKDF (reference sequence). The CDR3 runs to 13 residues. The CDR3 region has the DNA TGTGCCACCAGCAGAACAGTGAACACTGAAGCTTTCTTT. It specifies CATSRTVNTEAFF.

The V and J genes are TRBV7-2 and TRBJ2-7; 8 positions agree with TRBD2. This CDR3 comprises 15 residues. V lost 4 bases and J lost 5; bases outside the gene matches: 10. Germline V gene lookup returns CDR1 SGHTA and CDR2 FQGNSA. The CDR3, as DNA: TGTGCCAGCAGCTACACTAGCGGCCCCGCGGACGAGCAGTACTTC. Translating it yields CASSYTSGPADEQYF.

The chain uses TRBV7-9 and TRBJ2-3; D gene ambiguous. V was pared by 3 bases and J by 2 bases, with 6 bases between. Germline V gene data show CDR1 as SEHNR and CDR2 as FQNEAQ (reference sequence). The length of the CDR3 is 13 residues. This CDR3 is CASSLSPTDTQYF. In DNA form, the CDR3 reads TGTGCCAGCAGCTTGAGCCCCACAGATACGCAGTATTTT.

The chain carries TRBV7-9 and TRBJ2-5; 7 bases agree with TRBD1. V was clipped by 7 bases and J by 2 bases; unmatched bases: 10. Germline loops: CDR1 SEHNR, CDR2 FQNEAQ (reference sequence). There are 15 residues in the CDR3. DNA for the CDR3: TGTGCCAGCAACCCCCCAAGGGGGCCTCAAGAGACCCAGTACTTC. Encoded protein: CASNPPRGPQETQYF.

The chain employs TRBV7-9 and TRBJ2-5, with a weak D call TRBD2 (5 bases). Germline V gene sequence: CDR1 SEHNR, CDR2 FQNEAQ (reference sequence). Trimming stripped 6 bases from V and 5 bases from J, with 13 bases between. The CDR3 consists of 13 residues. The CDR3 coding sequence is TGTGCCAGCAGGCCCGAGGGCCGGGAGACCCAGTACTTC. This translates into CASRPEGRETQYF. The whole variable domain, remainder taken from reference TRBV7-9 and TRBJ2-5, is DTGVSQNPRHKITKRGQNVTFRCDPISEHNRLYWYRQTLGQGPEFLTYFQNEAQLEKSRLLSDRFSAERPKGSFSTLEIQRTEQGDSAMYLCASRPEGRETQYFGPGTRLLVL.

V and J are TRBV4-1 and TRBJ1-2, with TRBD1 as a possible D gene (6 bases). V dropped 4 bases and J dropped 5 bases, with 14 bases sitting between them. From germline, CDR1 is MGHRA and CDR2 YSYEKL. The CDR3 consists of 14 residues. The CDR3 protein is CASSRPGQRYGYTF. The CDR3 bases are TGCGCCAGCAGCCGACCCGGACAGAGATATGGCTACACCTTC.

The chain recombines TRBV28 with TRBJ1-1; maybe TRBD1 (6 bases). The CDR3 totals 17 residues. The ends were cut back, 6 bases at V and 0 bases at J, with 20 bases in the middle. In germline, CDR1 is MDHEN, CDR2 SYDVKM. CDR3 in amino acids: CASSRLGGGPMNTEAFF. The CDR3 DNA sequence: TGTGCCAGCAGCCGGTTGGGCGGGGGCCCCATGAACACTGAAGCTTTCTTT.